This is a list of T cell receptor beta chains from one sample in a study of shared T cell receptors in the human thymus. Clones were read by immunoSEQ multiplex PCR, and TCRdb kept only the in-frame ones, dropping some. The repertoire holds 720,000 or so clones, with 70% to 90% as singletons. Another study also made use of these data, one on human thymus T cells.

The sequenced material came from thymocytes. The origin of the receptors is a girl less than two years old with a congenital heart defect. CDR3s include the opening cysteine and the closing phenylalanine or tryptophan. D genes are given only for firm matches. Clone size, where shown, is once, few, many, or a class for clones that have expanded.

d_gene,v_gene,abundance,j_gene,CDR3aa,CDR3nt
-,TRBV5-1,-,TRBJ2-3,CASSLSPDTDTQYF,TGCGCCAGCAGCTTGTCGCCAGACACAGATACGCAGTATTTT
-,TRBV28,-,TRBJ1-4,CASSATDRSNEKLFF,TGTGCCAGCAGCGCTACCGACAGATCTAATGAAAAACTGTTTTTT
-,TRBV6-5,-,TRBJ2-1,CATARGSYNEQFF,TGTGCCACCGCAAGGGGGTCCTACAATGAGCAGTTCTTC
-,TRBV7-2,-,TRBJ1-2,CASSPDGQGLVGYTF,TGTGCCAGCAGCCCAGACGGGCAGGGTTTAGTGGGCTACACCTTC
-,TRBV9,-,TRBJ1-2,CASSVGGGLDGYTF,TGTGCCAGCAGCGTAGGGGGGGGCTTGGATGGCTACACCTTC
TRBD2,TRBV28,-,TRBJ2-7,CASRHKPRTSVYEQYF,TGTGCCAGCAGACATAAGCCCCGGACTAGCGTCTACGAGCAGTACTTC
TRBD1,TRBV10-2,-,TRBJ2-3,CASQRDSRTDTQYF,TGCGCCAGCCAACGGGACAGCCGCACAGATACGCAGTATTTT
TRBD2,TRBV6-4,-,TRBJ2-1,CASSEQSGGAGYNEQFF,TGTGCCAGCAGCGAACAAAGCGGGGGGGCGGGTTACAATGAGCAGTTCTTC
TRBD1,TRBV19,-,TRBJ1-2,CASDPGQTNYGYTF,TGTGCCAGTGATCCGGGACAGACCAACTATGGCTACACCTTC
-,TRBV28,-,TRBJ1-4,CASSLREKLFF,TGTGCCAGCAGCCTCCGGGAAAAACTGTTTTTT
TRBD1,TRBV29-1,-,TRBJ1-2,CSVVEGQATPLGYGYTF,TGCAGCGTTGTCGAAGGACAGGCTACTCCCCTGGGGTATGGCTACACCTTC
TRBD1,TRBV9,-,TRBJ1-2,CASSNLTGGARGGYTF,TGTGCCAGCAGCAACTTGACAGGGGGCGCAAGGGGTGGCTACACCTTC
-,TRBV27,-,TRBJ1-2,CASGWGVGYTF,TGTGCCAGCGGTTGGGGAGTCGGCTACACCTTC
TRBD1,TRBV4-3,-,TRBJ1-2,CASSQDRQPGGIYGYTF,TGCGCCAGCAGCCAAGATCGTCAGCCAGGGGGCATCTATGGCTACACCTTC
TRBD1,TRBV5-8,-,TRBJ2-7,CASTRTGKEHEQYF,TGTGCCAGTACTCGGACAGGGAAGGAGCACGAGCAGTACTTC
-,TRBV5-6,-,TRBJ2-7,CASSLGPPYEQYF,TGTGCCAGCAGCTTGGGGCCTCCCTACGAGCAGTACTTC
-,TRBV11-3,-,TRBJ2-3,CASSLGGSGGPSITDTQYF,TGTGCCAGCAGCTTAGGCGGGTCCGGGGGGCCTTCCATCACAGATACGCAGTATTTT
TRBD1,TRBV6-4,-,TRBJ2-3,CASSDTATGGDTQYF,TGTGCCAGCAGTGACACGGCTACAGGGGGAGATACGCAGTATTTT
TRBD2,TRBV5-4,-,TRBJ2-3,CASSSDLAGDTDTQYF,TGTGCCAGCAGCTCGGATCTAGCGGGGGACACAGATACGCAGTATTTT
-,TRBV27,-,TRBJ1-3,CASSLNRESGNTIYF,TGTGCCAGCAGTTTAAACAGGGAGTCTGGAAACACCATATATTTT
TRBD1,TRBV4-1,few,TRBJ2-7,CASSQDFRDRGPNIPYEQYF,TGCGCCAGCAGCCAAGATTTCCGGGACAGGGGCCCCAACATTCCCTACGAGCAGTACTTC
TRBD2,TRBV9,-,TRBJ2-1,CASSVGGGSGGHNEQFF,TGTGCCAGCAGCGTGGGTGGGGGTAGCGGGGGGCACAATGAGCAGTTCTTC
TRBD1,TRBV12-5,-,TRBJ2-7,CASGPDRTVGEQYF,TGTGCTAGTGGCCCGGACAGGACGGTGGGCGAGCAGTACTTC
TRBD1,TRBV4-1,-,TRBJ1-2,CASSQNPGQARNYGYTF,TGCGCCAGCAGCCAAAATCCGGGACAGGCCCGAAACTATGGCTACACCTTC
TRBD2,TRBV10-3,once,TRBJ2-1,CAISPGGLAGSEQFF,TGTGCCATCAGTCCAGGGGGACTAGCAGGAAGTGAGCAGTTCTTC
TRBD2,TRBV27,-,TRBJ2-7,CASSRASGLRYEQYF,TGTGCCAGCTCCCGGGCTAGCGGGCTCCGTTACGAGCAGTACTTC
-,TRBV30,-,TRBJ1-5,CAWSHQGLGQPQHF,TGTGCCTGGAGTCACCAGGGTTTAGGGCAGCCCCAGCATTTT
TRBD1,TRBV11-2,-,TRBJ2-7,CASSFGQGETYEQYF,TGTGCCAGCAGCTTTGGACAGGGGGAAACCTACGAGCAGTACTTC
-,TRBV7-9,few,TRBJ2-5,CASTYTPGLETQYF,TGTGCCAGCACCTACACGCCAGGTTTGGAGACCCAGTACTTC
-,TRBV13,-,TRBJ2-7,CASSLSLGPSYEQYF,TGTGCCAGCAGCTTAAGTCTGGGGCCCAGCTACGAGCAGTACTTC
-,TRBV5-1,-,TRBJ2-7,CASSLTESYEQYF,TGCGCCAGCAGCTTGACAGAGTCCTACGAGCAGTACTTC
-,TRBV4-3,-,TRBJ2-1,CASILTRDTPNNEQFF,TGCGCCAGCATCTTAACCCGGGACACTCCCAACAATGAGCAGTTCTTC
TRBD1,TRBV6-1,-,TRBJ1-6,CASSEARQGRYNSPLHF,TGTGCCAGCAGTGAAGCCCGACAGGGACGTTATAATTCACCCCTCCACTTT
TRBD1,TRBV23-1,-,TRBJ1-6,CASSQSPDPGGTYNSPLHF,TGCGCCAGCAGTCAAAGTCCGGACCCAGGGGGGACCTATAATTCACCCCTCCACTTT
-,TRBV5-1,-,TRBJ1-1,CASSLAVWTLNTEAFF,TGCGCCAGCAGCTTGGCGGTCTGGACTCTGAACACTGAAGCTTTCTTT
-,TRBV7-6,-,TRBJ2-7,CASSLGPQGIYEQYF,TGTGCCAGCAGCTTGGGTCCCCAGGGTATCTACGAGCAGTACTTC
TRBD2,TRBV9,-,TRBJ2-3,CASIPKLAGGLSDTQYF,TGTGCCAGCATCCCCAAACTCGCGGGGGGGTTGTCAGATACGCAGTATTTT
TRBD1,TRBV11-2,-,TRBJ1-6,CASSHRDRNSPLHF,TGTGCCAGCAGCCACCGGGACAGGAATTCACCCCTCCACTTT
TRBD1,TRBV6-1,once,TRBJ2-2,CASRVDRGRVGELFF,TGTGCCAGCAGAGTTGACAGGGGGCGCGTCGGGGAGCTGTTTTTT
TRBD1,TRBV28,-,TRBJ2-7,CALLAPGQGLYEQYF,TGTGCCTTACTCGCCCCGGGACAGGGGTTGTACGAGCAGTACTTC
TRBD1,TRBV28,once,TRBJ1-2,CASNRQGYGYTF,TGTGCCAGCAATAGACAGGGGTATGGCTACACCTTC
-,TRBV4-1,-,TRBJ1-1,CASSPKMSRPTVDEAFF,TGCGCCAGCAGCCCAAAGATGTCCAGGCCCACGGTAGATGAAGCTTTCTTT
-,TRBV7-2,-,TRBJ2-3,CASSLGSITDTQYF,TGTGCCAGCAGCTTAGGGAGCATCACAGATACGCAGTATTTT
-,TRBV10-2,-,TRBJ1-2,CASSEGAWGYTF,TGCGCCAGCAGCGAAGGGGCCTGGGGCTACACCTTC
TRBD2,TRBV5-1,-,TRBJ2-1,CASSLGASGDFYNEQFF,TGCGCCAGCAGCTTGGGAGCTAGCGGGGATTTCTACAATGAGCAGTTCTTC
-,TRBV7-6,few,TRBJ2-1,CASSVEGRSAEQFF,TGTGCCAGCAGCGTGGAGGGGAGGAGCGCTGAGCAGTTCTTC
-,TRBV2,-,TRBJ1-1,CASSLGGRRTEAFF,TGTGCCAGCTCCCTGGGGGGGCGCCGGACTGAAGCTTTCTTT
-,TRBV7-2,once,TRBJ1-2,CASSPKGTTNYGYTF,TGTGCCAGCAGCCCAAAGGGGACAACCAACTATGGCTACACCTTC
TRBD2,TRBV11-2,-,TRBJ2-3,CASSFPLAGGNTDTQYF,TGTGCCAGCAGCTTCCCCTTAGCGGGGGGGAACACAGATACGCAGTATTTT
TRBD1,TRBV19,-,TRBJ1-2,CASSIDPDRDYGYTF,TGTGCCAGTAGTATAGATCCCGACAGGGACTATGGCTACACCTTC